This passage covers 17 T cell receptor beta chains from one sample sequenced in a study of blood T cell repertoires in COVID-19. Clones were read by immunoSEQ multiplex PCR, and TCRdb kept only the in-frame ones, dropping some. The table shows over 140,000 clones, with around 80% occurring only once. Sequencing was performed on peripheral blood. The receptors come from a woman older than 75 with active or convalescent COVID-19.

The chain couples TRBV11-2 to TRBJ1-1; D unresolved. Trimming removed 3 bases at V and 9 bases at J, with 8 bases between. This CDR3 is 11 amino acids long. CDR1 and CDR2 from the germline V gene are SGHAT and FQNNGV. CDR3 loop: CASSLDSQAFF. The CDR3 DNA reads TGTGCCAGCAGCTTGGATAGCCAAGCTTTCTTT.

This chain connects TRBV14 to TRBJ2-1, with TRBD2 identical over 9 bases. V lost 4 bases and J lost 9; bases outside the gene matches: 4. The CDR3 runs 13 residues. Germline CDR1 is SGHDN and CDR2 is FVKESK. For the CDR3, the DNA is TGTGCCAGCAGCCCCCTAGCGGGGAGTGAGCAGTTCTTC. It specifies CASSPLAGSEQFF.

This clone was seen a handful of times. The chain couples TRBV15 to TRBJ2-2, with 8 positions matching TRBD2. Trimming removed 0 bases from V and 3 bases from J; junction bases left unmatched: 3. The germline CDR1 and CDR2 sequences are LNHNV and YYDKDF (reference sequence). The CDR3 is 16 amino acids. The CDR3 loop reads CATSRDPGGHTGELFF. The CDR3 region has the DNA TGTGCCACCAGCAGAGATCCGGGGGGGCACACCGGGGAGCTGTTTTTT.

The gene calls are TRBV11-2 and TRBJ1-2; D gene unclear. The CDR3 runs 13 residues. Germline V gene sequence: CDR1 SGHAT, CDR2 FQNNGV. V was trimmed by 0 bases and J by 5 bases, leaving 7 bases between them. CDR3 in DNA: TGTGCCAGCAGCTTAGACTATCGGTATGGCTACACCTTC. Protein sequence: CASSLDYRYGYTF.

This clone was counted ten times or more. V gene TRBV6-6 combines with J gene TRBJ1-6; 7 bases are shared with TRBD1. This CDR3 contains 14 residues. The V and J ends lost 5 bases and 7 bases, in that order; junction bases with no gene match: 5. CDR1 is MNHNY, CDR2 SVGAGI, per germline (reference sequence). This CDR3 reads CASSRGQGNSPLHF. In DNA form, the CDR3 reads TGTGCCAGCAGTAGGGGGCAGGGGAATTCACCCCTCCACTTT.

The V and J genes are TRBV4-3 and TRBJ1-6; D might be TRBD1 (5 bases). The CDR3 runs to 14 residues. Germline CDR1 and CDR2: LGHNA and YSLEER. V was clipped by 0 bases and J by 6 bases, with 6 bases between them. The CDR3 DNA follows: TGCGCCAGCAGCCAAGAGGGGGGTAATTCACCCCTCCACTTT. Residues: CASSQEGGNSPLHF.

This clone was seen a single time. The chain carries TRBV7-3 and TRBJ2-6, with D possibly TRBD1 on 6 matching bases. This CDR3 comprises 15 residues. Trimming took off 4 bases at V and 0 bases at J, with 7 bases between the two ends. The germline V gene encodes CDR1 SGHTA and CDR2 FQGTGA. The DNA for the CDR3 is TGTGCCAGCAGCTGGACAGACTCTGGGGCCAACGTCCTGACTTTC. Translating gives CASSWTDSGANVLTF.

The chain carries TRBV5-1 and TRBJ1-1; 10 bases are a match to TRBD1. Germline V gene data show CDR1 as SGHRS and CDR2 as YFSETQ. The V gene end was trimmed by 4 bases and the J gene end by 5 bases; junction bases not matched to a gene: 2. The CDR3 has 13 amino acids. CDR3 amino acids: CASSDRGLTEAFF. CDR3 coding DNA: TGCGCCAGCAGCGACAGGGGGCTGACTGAAGCTTTCTTT.

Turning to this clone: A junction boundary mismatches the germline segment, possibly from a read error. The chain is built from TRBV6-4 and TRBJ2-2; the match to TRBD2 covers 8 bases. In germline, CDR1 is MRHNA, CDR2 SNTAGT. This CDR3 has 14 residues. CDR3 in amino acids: CASSLAGNPGELFF. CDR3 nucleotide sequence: TGTGCCAGCAGCTTAGCGGGGAACCCCGGGGAGCTGTTTTTT.

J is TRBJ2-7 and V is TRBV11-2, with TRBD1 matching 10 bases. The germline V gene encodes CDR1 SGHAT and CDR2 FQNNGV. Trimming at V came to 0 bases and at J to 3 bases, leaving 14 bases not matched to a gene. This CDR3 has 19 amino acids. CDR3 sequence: CASSLDVLIRDRGFYEQYF. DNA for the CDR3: TGTGCCAGCAGCTTAGATGTTCTTATCCGGGACAGGGGTTTCTACGAGCAGTACTTC.

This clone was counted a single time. CDR3 bases: TGTGCCATCAGAGACAGGGACAATCAGCCCCAGCATTTT. Residues: CAIRDRDNQPQHF. V is TRBV10-3 and J is TRBJ1-5; 7 nucleotides line up with TRBD1. The length of the CDR3 is 13 residues. V lost 6 bases and J lost 3; bases outside the gene matches: 2. Germline lookup yields CDR1 ENHRY and CDR2 SYGVKD.

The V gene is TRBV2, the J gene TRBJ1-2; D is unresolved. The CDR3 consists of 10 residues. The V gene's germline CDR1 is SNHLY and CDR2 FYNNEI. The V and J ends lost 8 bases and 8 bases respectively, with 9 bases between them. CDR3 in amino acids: CASRAAGYTF. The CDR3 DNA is TGTGCCAGCCGCGCGGCAGGCTACACCTTC.

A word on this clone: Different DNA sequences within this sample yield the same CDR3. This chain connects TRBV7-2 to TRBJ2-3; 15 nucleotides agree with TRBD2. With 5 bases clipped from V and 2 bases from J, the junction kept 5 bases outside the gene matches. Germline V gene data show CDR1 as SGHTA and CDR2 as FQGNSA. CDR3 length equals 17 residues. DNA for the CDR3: TGTGCCAGCAGCCAAAGGACTAGCGGGGGGGCCACAGATACGCAGTATTTT. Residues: CASSQRTSGGATDTQYF.

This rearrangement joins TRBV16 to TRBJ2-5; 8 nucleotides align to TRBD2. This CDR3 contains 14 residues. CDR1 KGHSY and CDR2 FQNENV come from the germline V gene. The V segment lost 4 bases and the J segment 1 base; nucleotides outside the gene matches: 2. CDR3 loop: CASSRGTSQETQYF. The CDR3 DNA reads TGTGCCAGCAGCCGTGGGACTAGCCAAGAGACCCAGTACTTC.

Here the CDR3 reads CSASKQTEQFF. The CDR3 DNA sequence: TGCAGTGCTAGCAAACAGACAGAGCAGTTCTTC. The rearrangement links TRBV20-1 to TRBJ2-1, with D unresolved. CDR1 and CDR2 from the germline V gene are DFQATT and SNEGSKA (reference sequence). The ends were cut back, 3 bases at V and 10 bases at J, with 10 bases in the middle. The CDR3 has 11 residues.

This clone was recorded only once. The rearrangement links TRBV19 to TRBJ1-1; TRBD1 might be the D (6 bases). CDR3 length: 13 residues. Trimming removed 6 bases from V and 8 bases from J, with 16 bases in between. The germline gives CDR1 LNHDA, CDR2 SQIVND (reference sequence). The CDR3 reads CASSPWDILEAFF. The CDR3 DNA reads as TGTGCCAGTAGCCCCTGGGACATCCTCGAAGCTTTCTTT.

CDR3: CASSQTRGSYEQYF. The DNA for the CDR3 is TGTGCCAGCAGCCAAACCCGGGGGTCCTACGAGCAGTACTTC. The rearrangement links TRBV3-1 (or the pseudogene TRBV3-2) to TRBJ2-7, with D possibly matching TRBD2 (6 bases). Per germline, CDR1 LGHDT and CDR2 YNNKEL (reference sequence). The length of the CDR3 is 14 residues. With 2 bases removed from V and 1 base from J, the gap between germline ends came to 9 bases.